This is a list of T cell receptor beta chains from one sample in a study of blood T cells in healthy people across ages. Using its own MiXCR run on the 5' RACE reads, TCRdb lists one record per CDR3 protein. The sample holds about 970,000 distinct CDR3 sequences; just over 50% are singletons and the top ten take 20% to 25%. Specimen: blood. All receptors come from a woman aged 55-69 years in good health. The CDR3 runs from the conserved cysteine through the conserved F or W. The order of the fields is clone size, V gene, CDR3 protein. Size values are once, few and many counts, or a class for expanded clones, and some rows have none.

few,TRBV18,CASSPGTSGHTDTQYF
.,TRBV15,CATTSSGRGPDTQYF
.,TRBV28,CASSFLTGAGRLFYGYTF
.,TRBV7-2,CASSIRTRTDTQYF
many,TRBV7-6,CASSLGRLNTEAFF
.,TRBV25-1,CASRNQLNEQFF
.,TRBV21-1,CASSKDRWTVHSNQPQHF
.,TRBV18,CASSQATGTSFYEQYF
.,TRBV10-3,CAISDGGACEQYF
.,TRBV6-6,CASTQDSSYNEQFF
few,TRBV20-1,CSAGGLAGVEQFF
.,TRBV10-3,CAISESASVLYEQYF
.,TRBV12-3/TRBV12-4,CASSLAGGTSVYEQYF
.,TRBV3-1,CASSLIGARPSYEQYF
.,TRBV20-1,CSAAERVYNEQFF
few,TRBV3-1,CASSPPWVASGQETQYF
once,TRBV5-1,CASSGSWADTQYF
.,TRBV14,CASSQGSGKGHNEQFF
few,TRBV3-1,CASSQTTGRETQYF
.,TRBV6-1,CASSFKRTGTSPSEQFF
.,TRBV5-6,CASSFRTSGRADTQYF
few,TRBV20-1,CSARRAGGPDNEQFF
.,TRBV28,CASSFPRQAGANVLTF
once,TRBV5-1,CASSSPTGVEGDTQYF
.,TRBV28,CASSPPGTVETQYF
.,TRBV6-5,CASRGGSQETQYF
few,TRBV7-9,CASSHYAAYEQYF
many,TRBV6-2/TRBV6-3,CASSYLHEQYF
many,TRBV12-3/TRBV12-4,CASRFYNEQFF
.,TRBV29-1,CSASGRSGANVLTF
.,TRBV5-1,CASSVSVNTEAFF
.,TRBV30,CAWDEVDNSPLHF
few,TRBV6-5,CASSLGRVNEKLFF
.,TRBV28,CASSLRSAGGPQHTDTQYF
.,TRBV4-1,CASSLSWTSGRAGPYEQYF
.,TRBV12-3/TRBV12-4,CASNKRDLLGNEQFF
few,TRBV6-1,CASSEMSSASYEQYF
.,TRBV4-1,CAGSQGSGSGRVRRYEQYF